Described below is a single T cell receptor beta chain sequence and its context. Antigen specificity is unknown. The junction shows a germline mismatch at one end, possibly a read error. The CDR3 runs 13 residues. Germline V gives CDR1 SEHNR, CDR2 FQNEAQ (reference sequence). This record belongs to a study of prognosis after radiotherapy for stage I lung cancer. The overall study: Enrollment began in 2018 and ended in the first half of 2019; the enrolled patients had stage I non-small cell lung cancer. There were some 13 patients with newly diagnosed primary stage I lung tumors and several patients with oligometastatic NSCLC after surgical resection of the primary tumor. Medical inoperability was the status assigned to all non-small cell lung cancer patients. General observations from the study: Following stereotactic body radiation therapy, unique TCR clone counts fell, with a median of roughly 9,300 versus 7,200.

Multiplex PCR in two rounds served to amplify TCR beta CDR3 from genomic DNA. The first PCR round targeted every TRBV and TRBJ gene with specific primers. MiXCR, applied by TCRdb to the multiplex PCR reads, yields one record per CDR3 protein. The sample shows about 14,000 distinct CDR3 sequences, 40% to 55% of them seen only once. This clonotype was obtained from a donor of 50 years or more with non-small cell lung cancer. The chain is built from TRBV7-9 and TRBJ2-7; D not resolved. The sample consisted of PBMCs, taken before or after stereotactic body radiation therapy (not recorded which). The CDR3 nucleotides are TGTGCCGGCAGTTCGTTTAATACCTACGAGAAGTACTTC. It is translated as CAGSSFNTYEKYF.